This entry lists 19 T cell receptor beta chains sequenced from one sample in a study of blood T cells in healthy people across ages. A second 7 to 11 cycle PCR used barcoded and J-beta primers. A single record per CDR3 protein comes from TCRdb applying MiXCR to the 5' RACE reads. The table lists 650,000 to 700,000 distinct CDR3 sequences, 45% to 60% of them singletons. The sample consisted of blood. Source of these receptors: a woman at least 80 years old in good health.

The table lists this clonotype with many counts. The rearrangement uses TRBV12-3 or TRBV12-4 and TRBJ2-7; 8 nucleotides match TRBD2. This CDR3 spans 14 amino acids. V lost 5 bases and J lost 6; bases outside the gene matches: 9. The CDR3: CASSLVAGTPEQYF. The CDR3 DNA follows: TGTGCCAGCAGTCTGGTAGCGGGGACCCCCGAGCAGTACTTC.

This clonotype was detected a few times. The CDR3 loop reads CSVHTANTGELFF. The DNA for the CDR3 is TGCAGCGTTCACACAGCGAACACCGGGGAGCTGTTTTTT. The rearrangement links TRBV29-1 to TRBJ2-2, with D uncertain. This CDR3 is built from 13 residues. Germline V lookup: CDR1 SQVTM, CDR2 ANQGSEA. Trimming removed 5 bases from V and 0 bases from J, with 7 bases in between.

The chain uses TRBV4-1 and TRBJ2-6, with D possibly being TRBD1 (6 bases). The V and J ends lost 2 bases and 3 bases respectively, with 20 bases between them. This CDR3 has 19 amino acids. Germline loops: CDR1 MGHRA, CDR2 YSYEKL. The CDR3 coding sequence is TGCGCCAGCAGCCAAAGACTACAGGGATTGGCTCTTGGGGCCAACGTCCTGACTTTC. It encodes CASSQRLQGLALGANVLTF.

With respect to this clonotype: A much more abundant neighbour one base away suggests this may be a read error. The J gene is TRBJ2-5, the V gene TRBV25-1, with D perhaps TRBD1 (6 bases). This CDR3 is 14 amino acids long. Trimming removed 7 bases from V and 11 bases from J, with 23 bases in between. The germline V gene encodes CDR1 MGHDK and CDR2 SYGVNS. This CDR3 reads CASTPTGRYNEQYF. DNA for the CDR3: TGTGCCAGCACTCCGACAGGCCGTTACAATGAGCAGTACTTC.

This clonotype was found many times. The chain couples TRBV6-5 to TRBJ2-1; D tentatively fits TRBD1 or TRBD2 (5 bases each). Trimming removed 6 bases at V and 5 bases at J, with 17 bases between. The CDR3 has 15 amino acids. Germline V gene lookup returns CDR1 MNHEY and CDR2 SVGAGI. CDR3 residues: CASSSPRDGNNEQFF. CDR3 DNA sequence: TGTGCCAGCAGCTCCCCCCGGGACGGCAACAATGAGCAGTTCTTC.

As concerns this clonotype: A read error may explain this, as a much larger clone is one base away. V gene TRBV20-1 combines with J gene TRBJ2-1; D gene uncertain. The CDR3 loop spans 11 amino acids. Germline lookup yields CDR1 DFQATT and CDR2 SNEGSKA (reference sequence). The CDR3 loop reads CSARVHNERFF. Here the CDR3 DNA reads TGCAGTGCTAGAGTCCACAATGAGCGGTTCTTC.

This clonotype was found a few times. A read error may be the cause here, since a much bigger clone is one base away. This chain connects TRBV28 to TRBJ2-5; no definite D call. Looked up from germline, CDR1 is MDHEN and CDR2 is SYDVKM. Trimming removed 9 bases from V and 11 bases from J, with 22 bases in between. The CDR3 contains 13 residues. The CDR3 protein is CASNGVYTDEQYF. The CDR3 nucleotides are TGTGCCAGTAACGGTGTGTACACCGATGAGCAGTACTTC.

On this clonotype itself: Being one base from a much bigger clone, this may be a read error. The chain links TRBV12-3 or TRBV12-4 to TRBJ2-3, with D possibly TRBD2 on 6 matching bases. Trimming took 3 bases from V and 7 from J, leaving 20 bases between them. The CDR3 sequence is 16 residues long. The chain's CDR3 is CASSFGSSGVSHTQYF. The CDR3 bases are TGTGCCAGCAGTTTTGGGTCCTCGGGGGTGAGCCATACGCAGTATTTT.

This clonotype showed up just a few times. This chain joins TRBV5-1 and TRBJ2-3; TRBD1 aligns across 7 bases. Trimming cost V 4 bases and J 1 base; bases outside gene matches: 9. This CDR3 contains 16 residues. Germline loops: CDR1 SGHRS, CDR2 YFSETQ. Here the CDR3 DNA reads TGCGCCAGCAGCCGTGAAAGACAGGGCGGCACAGATACGCAGTATTTT. This sequence encodes CASSRERQGGTDTQYF. Full variable domain (remainder filled in from reference TRBV5-1 and TRBJ2-3): KAGVTQTPRYLIKTRGQQVTLSCSPISGHRSVSWYQQTPGQGLQFLFEYFSETQRNKGNFPGRFSGRQFSNSRSEMNVSTLELGDSALYLCASSRERQGGTDTQYFGPGTRLTVL.

This clonotype was picked up many times. This CDR3 is CASSQTSGRVGEQFF. In DNA form, the CDR3 reads TGTGCCAGCAGCCAGACTAGCGGGAGGGTTGGTGAGCAGTTCTTC. The rearrangement uses TRBV7-9 and TRBJ2-1; TRBD2 agrees at 14 bases. The ends lost 5 bases at V and 9 bases at J; junction bases unmatched: 6. This CDR3 is built from 15 residues. Germline CDR1 SEHNR, CDR2 FQNEAQ (reference sequence).

This sequence joins TRBV12-3 or TRBV12-4 and TRBJ2-1, with 8 bases aligning to TRBD2. The CDR3 has 14 residues. CDR3: CATITGGFYNEQFF. The CDR3 nucleotides are TGTGCAACGATAACGGGGGGGTTCTACAATGAGCAGTTCTTC.

Ten or more counts support this clonotype. The J gene is TRBJ2-1, the V gene TRBV11-2; weak D call: TRBD2 (6 bases). V was clipped by 5 bases and J by 7 bases, with 12 bases between them. The CDR3 length is 13 residues. Germline V gene sequence: CDR1 SGHAT, CDR2 FQNNGV. The CDR3 DNA reads TGTGCCAGCAGCCGAGGACTATCGAATGAGCAGTTCTTC. This sequence encodes CASSRGLSNEQFF. Full variable domain (remainder filled in from reference TRBV11-2 and TRBJ2-1): EAGVAQSPRYKIIEKRQSVAFWCNPISGHATLYWYQQILGQGPKLLIQFQNNGVVDDSQLPKDRFSAERLKGVDSTLKIQPAKLEDSAVYLCASSRGLSNEQFFGPGTRLTVL.

Comments on this clonotype: Possible read error: a much larger clone is one base away. This chain uses TRBV10-3 with TRBJ2-1; the D is unclear. Trimming took 6 bases from V and 4 from J, leaving 19 bases between them. Germline CDR1 ENHRY, CDR2 SYGVKD. The CDR3 is made up of 16 amino acids. CDR3 in amino acids: CAISSLGVVVYNEQFF. CDR3 nucleotides: TGTGCCATCAGCTCCTTGGGTGTAGTAGTGTACAATGAGCAGTTCTTC.

This chain uses TRBV2 with TRBJ2-7; a possible D gene is TRBD2 (6 bases). CDR1 SNHLY and CDR2 FYNNEI come from the germline V gene. The CDR3 has 14 amino acids. Trimming took off 6 bases at V and 2 bases at J, with 14 bases between the two ends. DNA for the CDR3: TGTGCCAGCAGAGCCGGGACTGCGACCTACGAGCAGTACTTC. Translating it yields CASRAGTATYEQYF.

Many counts were recorded for this clonotype. J is TRBJ1-5 and V is TRBV10-3, with D perhaps matching TRBD1 (5 bases). The CDR3 covers 13 residues. Trimming took off 0 bases at V and 7 bases at J, with 7 bases between the two ends. Germline V gives CDR1 ENHRY, CDR2 SYGVKD. The CDR3 is CAISESWGQPQHF. The CDR3 DNA sequence: TGTGCCATCAGTGAGTCGTGGGGGCAGCCCCAGCATTTT.

This chain connects TRBV13 to TRBJ2-7, with TRBD1 matching over 7 bases. Judging by the DNA end, TRBJ2-4 fits better; the J call may be wrong. The CDR3 length is 15 residues. Germline CDR1 is PRHDT and CDR2 is FYEKMQ (reference sequence). The CDR3 region is CASSPWDRDRNIQYF. CDR3 DNA: TGTGCCAGCAGCCCGTGGGATAGGGACAGAAACATTCAGTACTTC.

This clonotype was found a few times. A much larger clone sits a single nucleotide away, making a read error possible. This sequence joins TRBV27 and TRBJ1-1, with D possibly TRBD1 on 5 matching bases. This CDR3 has 14 residues. Trimming removed 5 bases at V and 10 bases at J, with 20 bases between. CDR1 and CDR2 from the germline V gene are MNHEY and SMNVEV (reference sequence). In DNA, the CDR3 is TGTGCCAGCAGTGTACAGGCGTGGCGTCCGGGAGCTTTCTTT. It yields the protein CASSVQAWRPGAFF.

This clonotype was counted ten times or more. This chain joins TRBV2 and TRBJ2-5; 7 bases fit TRBD2. The CDR3 covers 13 residues. V dropped 6 bases and J dropped 5; count of bases not matched to a gene: 6. The germline CDR1 and CDR2 sequences are SNHLY and FYNNEI. CDR3 bases: TGTGCCAGCAGGGCGGGAGTAAGGGAGACCCAGTACTTC. This codes for CASRAGVRETQYF.

V is TRBV20-1 and J is TRBJ2-3; 9 positions agree with TRBD1. With V trimmed by 5 bases and J by 6 bases, 12 bases remained unmatched. In germline, CDR1 is DFQATT, CDR2 SNEGSKA (reference sequence). The length of the CDR3 is 15 residues. CDR3 residues: CSASPGQGKLDTQYF. In DNA form, the CDR3 reads TGCAGTGCTTCTCCGGGACAGGGAAAGTTGGATACGCAGTATTTT.